This is a list of T cell receptor beta chains from one sample in a study of vaccination and CD4 T cells after COVID-19. TCRdb reanalysed the PCR reads using MiXCR and keeps one entry per CDR3 protein. The sample records about 20,000 distinct CDR3 sequences, about 77% being singletons. These receptors have no identified antigens. Specimen: CD4+ T cells from blood, cultured in vitro, collected after SARS-CoV-2 vaccination. The receptors here all came from a human donor who received a COVID-19 vaccine. Both conserved end residues are part of each CDR3. D genes are given only for firm matches. Some rows have no size entry. The others give once, few or many, or a class for an expanded clone.

D,size,J,V,CDR3,DNA
-,-,TRBJ1-6,TRBV6-2/TRBV6-3,CASRLPLRRGNSPLHF,TGTGCCAGCAGACTCCCTCTTAGACGGGGTAATTCACCCCTCCACTTT
-,few,TRBJ2-7,TRBV2,CASSSSLGSSYEQYF,TGTGCCAGCAGTTCTTCATTAGGGAGCTCCTACGAGCAGTACTTC
TRBD1,-,TRBJ1-6,TRBV25-1,CASSKGATYNSPLHF,TGTGCCAGCAGCAAGGGGGCGACCTATAATTCACCCCTCCACTTT
-,-,TRBJ2-3,TRBV12-3/TRBV12-4,CASSLLLTDTQYF,TGTGCCAGCAGTTTACTCCTAACAGATACGCAGTATTTT
TRBD2,-,TRBJ2-3,TRBV2,CASSSGTSIDTQYF,TGTGCCAGCAGCTCGGGGACTAGTATAGATACGCAGTATTTT
-,-,TRBJ2-5,TRBV25-1,CASSEYAEVAETQYF,TGTGCCAGCAGTGAGTATGCCGAGGTGGCAGAGACCCAGTACTTC
-,-,TRBJ1-1,TRBV15,CATSRDRQGSEAFF,TGTGCCACCAGCAGAGATCGGCAGGGCTCTGAAGCTTTCTTT
-,-,TRBJ1-2,TRBV10-3,CAISVSREPSEYGYTF,TGTGCCATCAGTGTGTCCAGGGAGCCGTCAGAATATGGCTACACCTTC
TRBD2,-,TRBJ2-7,TRBV5-1,CASSPRTSGYEQYF,TGCGCCAGCAGCCCTAGGACTAGCGGCTACGAGCAGTACTTC
-,-,TRBJ1-2,TRBV19,CASSMRGLNGYTF,TGTGCCAGTAGTATGAGGGGGTTGAATGGCTACACCTTC
-,-,TRBJ2-3,TRBV27,CASSSSYTDTQYF,TGTGCCAGCAGCTCTAGCTACACAGATACGCAGTATTTT
-,-,TRBJ1-4,TRBV10-1,CASSESGDGEKLFF,TGCGCCAGCAGTGAGTCGGGCGACGGTGAAAAACTGTTTTTT
-,-,TRBJ1-1,TRBV20-1,CSARWGRDTEAFF,TGCAGTGCTAGATGGGGGAGGGACACTGAAGCTTTCTTT
-,-,TRBJ2-1,TRBV27,CASSPRGGSSYNEQFF,TGTGCCAGCAGTCCGCGGGGCGGAAGCTCCTACAATGAGCAGTTCTTC
-,few,TRBJ1-1,TRBV30,CAWIVLNTEAFF,TGTGCCTGGATCGTGCTGAACACTGAAGCTTTCTTT
TRBD1,-,TRBJ2-2,TRBV19,CASRQGQTNTGELFF,TGTGCCAGTAGACAGGGACAGACGAACACCGGGGAGCTGTTTTTT
-,-,TRBJ2-7,TRBV20-1,CSAKGRLSYEQYF,TGCAGTGCGAAAGGACGCCTCTCCTACGAGCAGTACTTC
-,-,TRBJ2-7,TRBV12-3/TRBV12-4,CASSLGNRRAHEQYF,TGTGCCAGCAGTTTGGGTAACAGGAGGGCCCACGAGCAGTACTTC
TRBD2,-,TRBJ2-7,TRBV5-1,CASSGTSGGAYEQYF,TGCGCCAGCAGTGGGACTAGCGGGGGGGCCTACGAGCAGTACTTC
TRBD2,-,TRBJ2-4,TRBV6-1,CASSNGLAGGANIQYF,TGTGCCAGCAGCAACGGACTAGCGGGGGGCGCAAACATTCAGTACTTC
-,few,TRBJ2-3,TRBV20-1,CSATSRDINTDTQYF,TGCAGTGCTACGAGCCGGGACATAAACACAGATACGCAGTATTTT
TRBD1,-,TRBJ1-5,TRBV27,CASRAGQAGNQPQHF,TGTGCCAGCAGAGCCGGACAGGCCGGGAATCAGCCCCAGCATTTT
TRBD1,-,TRBJ2-3,TRBV5-4,CASRQVQGRQDTQYF,TGTGCCAGCAGACAAGTACAGGGGAGACAGGATACGCAGTATTTT
-,-,TRBJ1-2,TRBV27,CASSGRGGYTF,TGTGCCAGCAGTGGCAGGGGAGGCTACACCTTC
-,-,TRBJ2-1,TRBV19,CASSIPLSNEQFF,TGTGCCAGTAGTATCCCTCTAAGCAATGAGCAGTTCTTC
TRBD2,-,TRBJ2-5,TRBV30,CAWSLTSGETQYF,TGTGCCTGGAGTCTTACTAGCGGAGAGACCCAGTACTTC
TRBD1,-,TRBJ2-7,TRBV20-1,CSALDRSYEQYF,TGCAGTGCCCTGGACAGGAGCTACGAGCAGTACTTC
-,-,TRBJ2-7,TRBV7-2,CASSPDYHDSYEQYF,TGTGCCAGCAGCCCCGACTACCATGACTCCTACGAACAGTACTTC
TRBD2,-,TRBJ2-5,TRBV3-1,CASSQQGGETQYF,TGTGCCAGCAGCCAACAGGGAGGGGAGACCCAGTACTTC
-,-,TRBJ2-5,TRBV19,CASSIDYQETQYF,TGTGCCAGTAGTATAGACTACCAAGAGACCCAGTACTTC
-,-,TRBJ1-2,TRBV5-4,CASSHPLGEPGYTF,TGTGCCAGCAGCCATCCTCTGGGGGAGCCGGGCTACACCTTC
-,-,TRBJ1-1,TRBV12-3/TRBV12-4,CASSFSRDTEAFF,TGTGCCAGCAGTTTCTCCCGGGACACTGAAGCTTTCTTT
TRBD1,-,TRBJ2-5,TRBV20-1,CSARDAGTGGAGRWETQYF,TGCAGTGCTAGAGATGCCGGGACAGGGGGCGCTGGTCGGTGGGAGACCCAGTACTTC
TRBD2,few,TRBJ2-3,TRBV20-1,CSAETGTSGGTDTQYF,TGCAGTGCTGAGACCGGGACTAGCGGGGGCACAGATACGCAGTATTTT
TRBD2,-,TRBJ2-3,TRBV20-1,CSAPGTSFSYF,TGCAGTGCTCCCGGGACTAGCTTTTCGTATTTT
-,-,TRBJ1-2,TRBV25-1,CASSEFRGGGARGYTF,TGTGCCAGCAGTGAATTCAGAGGCGGGGGGGCGCGGGGCTACACCTTC
-,-,TRBJ1-2,TRBV20-1,CSARVFDHNYGYTF,TGCAGTGCTAGAGTCTTCGACCATAACTATGGCTACACCTTC
-,-,TRBJ2-7,TRBV6-1,CASSEAFRERNEQYF,TGTGCCAGCAGTGAAGCATTCCGGGAAAGGAACGAGCAGTACTTC
TRBD2,-,TRBJ2-7,TRBV30,CACQGLGSYEQYF,TGTGCCTGCCAAGGACTAGGTTCCTACGAGCAGTACTTC
-,few,TRBJ1-6,TRBV6-1,CASSGGRTGTPYNSPLHF,TGTGCCAGCAGTGGCGGTCGGACCGGGACACCTTATAATTCACCCCTCCACTTT
TRBD2,-,TRBJ2-5,TRBV7-3,CASSLTSGTQETQYF,TGTGCCAGCAGCTTAACTAGCGGGACCCAAGAGACCCAGTACTTC
-,-,TRBJ2-2,TRBV24-1,CATSDLVGRNTGELFF,TGTGCCACCAGTGATTTGGTGGGACGGAACACCGGGGAGCTGTTTTTT
-,-,TRBJ2-1,TRBV7-3,CASSLERGGQFF,TGTGCCAGCAGCTTGGAAAGGGGTGGGCAGTTCTTC
-,-,TRBJ1-4,TRBV25-1,CASGRTEKLFF,TGTGCCAGCGGAAGAACTGAAAAACTGTTTTTT
-,-,TRBJ2-1,TRBV5-1,CASSQGNNEQFF,TGCGCCAGCAGCCAAGGGAACAATGAGCAGTTCTTC
-,-,TRBJ2-7,TRBV7-2,CASSVRDNYEQYF,TGTGCCAGCAGCGTCCGGGACAACTACGAGCAGTACTTC
TRBD2,-,TRBJ2-5,TRBV6-1,CASSEELSGGAQETQYF,TGTGCCAGCAGTGAAGAACTAAGCGGGGGAGCCCAAGAGACCCAGTACTTC
-,-,TRBJ1-2,TRBV25-1,CASRSNQGFTGGYTF,TGTGCCAGCAGGTCTAATCAGGGGTTTACGGGGGGCTACACCTTC
TRBD1,-,TRBJ2-7,TRBV20-1,CSASAPGQNHYEQYF,TGCAGTGCTAGTGCTCCGGGACAGAATCACTACGAGCAGTACTTC
-,-,TRBJ1-2,TRBV6-5,CASSYRGAGGYGYTF,TGTGCCAGCAGTTACCGGGGGGCAGGAGGATATGGCTACACCTTC
-,few,TRBJ2-7,TRBV6-1,CATTRGIEQYF,TGTGCCACCACAAGAGGCATTGAGCAGTACTTC
-,-,TRBJ1-2,TRBV6-1,CASSDRFDGYTF,TGTGCCAGCAGTGACAGATTCGATGGCTACACCTTC
TRBD1,-,TRBJ1-5,TRBV6-2/TRBV6-3,CASSGPGQGPSRPQHF,TGTGCCAGCAGTGGCCCGGGACAGGGGCCTTCGCGGCCCCAGCATTTT
TRBD2,few,TRBJ2-5,TRBV6-1,CASRRERGAQETQYF,TGTGCCAGCAGACGAGAGCGGGGGGCCCAAGAGACCCAGTACTTC
TRBD2,-,TRBJ2-1,TRBV27,CASHLSGRNNEQFF,TGTGCCAGCCACCTTAGCGGGAGAAACAATGAGCAGTTCTTC
-,few,TRBJ1-5,TRBV20-1,CSARRAGFNQPQHF,TGCAGTGCTAGAAGGGCCGGGTTTAATCAGCCCCAGCATTTT
-,-,TRBJ1-3,TRBV20-1,CSARGPVEYFGNTIYF,TGCAGTGCTCGGGGGCCGGTTGAGTACTTTGGAAACACCATATATTTT
-,-,TRBJ2-6,TRBV3-1,CASSQGTPKASGANVLTF,TGTGCCAGCAGCCAAGGGACTCCCAAGGCCTCTGGGGCCAACGTCCTGACTTTC
TRBD1,-,TRBJ2-3,TRBV6-1,CASSDPGGTGSTDTQYF,TGTGCCAGCAGTGACCCAGGGGGGACAGGGAGCACAGATACGCAGTATTTT
-,once,TRBJ2-4,TRBV9,CASSPALESIQYF,TGTGCCAGCAGCCCAGCCCTTGAGTCGATTCAGTACTTC